Listed below are T cell receptor beta chains from one sample, sequenced in a study of CD8 T cells in Susac syndrome. MiXCR, run by TCRdb on the immunoSEQ multiplex PCR reads, gives a single entry per CDR3 protein. The table lists 400,000 or so distinct CDR3 sequences, around 85% of them singletons. Sequenced material: CD8+ T cells from PBMCs. The receptor set was obtained from a human donor with multiple sclerosis. The CDR3 runs from the conserved cysteine through the conserved F or W. The D gene is left open where the match is weak. Where a row states a size, it is once, few, many or the class of an expanded clone; other rows omit it.

J gene | D gene | clone size | V gene | CDR3 protein | CDR3 DNA
TRBJ2-3 | - | - | TRBV23-1 | CASSQDSLNRIDTQYF | TGCGCCAGCAGTCAGGACTCTTTAAACCGGATAGATACGCAGTATTTT
TRBJ2-6 | - | - | TRBV10-3 | CAISGGASSGANVLTF | TGTGCCATCAGTGGAGGGGCAAGCTCTGGGGCCAACGTCCTGACTTTC
TRBJ2-3 | - | - | TRBV7-2 | CASSWDPSSDTQYF | TGTGCCAGCAGCTGGGACCCCTCGTCAGATACGCAGTATTTT
TRBJ1-2 | - | - | TRBV4-1 | CASSQDSNRELGHYGYTF | TGCGCCAGCAGCCAAGATAGTAACAGGGAATTGGGGCACTATGGCTACACCTTC
TRBJ2-1 | TRBD2 | - | TRBV4-1 | CATTSGGAYNEQFF | TGCGCCACGACTAGCGGGGGGGCCTACAATGAGCAGTTCTTC
TRBJ2-1 | TRBD1 | - | TRBV7-9 | CASSSDRDSYNEQFF | TGTGCCAGCAGCTCCGACAGGGACTCCTACAATGAGCAGTTCTTC
TRBJ2-3 | TRBD1 | once | TRBV24-1 | CATSDHGQGYTDTQYF | TGTGCCACCAGTGATCACGGACAGGGATACACAGATACGCAGTATTTT
TRBJ1-5 | - | - | TRBV6-5 | CASSYSAGSNQPQHF | TGTGCCAGCAGTTACTCCGCGGGATCCAATCAGCCCCAGCATTTT
TRBJ2-1 | - | - | TRBV29-1 | CSVVLGGASYNEQFF | TGCAGCGTTGTTTTAGGGGGGGCCTCCTACAATGAGCAGTTCTTC
TRBJ2-2 | - | once | TRBV5-1 | CASSLWVTGRSGELFF | TGCGCCAGCAGCTTATGGGTCACGGGGCGGTCCGGGGAGCTGTTTTTT
TRBJ2-7 | - | - | TRBV12-3/TRBV12-4 | CASSSQAMSQRTYEQYF | TGTGCCAGCAGTTCACAGGCGATGTCGCAGCGGACCTACGAGCAGTACTTC
TRBJ2-7 | - | - | TRBV11-2 | CASSLFSRSHSYEQYF | TGTGCCAGCAGCTTATTCAGCAGGTCTCACTCCTACGAGCAGTACTTC
TRBJ1-5 | - | - | TRBV30 | CAWSVRTLNQPQHF | TGTGCCTGGAGTGTACGGACCCTCAATCAGCCCCAGCATTTT
TRBJ2-5 | - | few | TRBV2 | CARGGSGKETQYF | TGTGCCAGAGGGGGATCGGGGAAAGAGACCCAGTACTTC
TRBJ1-1 | - | - | TRBV10-2 | CATLGGSLTEAFF | TGCGCCACCCTAGGGGGGTCCCTCACTGAAGCTTTCTTT
TRBJ2-7 | - | once | TRBV27 | CASTPVTETFSYEQYF | TGTGCCAGCACCCCAGTGACAGAAACCTTCTCCTACGAGCAGTACTTC
TRBJ2-5 | TRBD2 | - | TRBV28 | CASRSGLAGAIGETQYF | TGTGCCAGCAGGTCGGGACTAGCGGGAGCGATAGGGGAGACCCAGTACTTC
TRBJ2-3 | - | - | TRBV11-2 | CASSMGLSSTDTQYF | TGTGCCAGCAGCATGGGACTCTCTAGCACAGATACGCAGTATTTT
TRBJ2-7 | - | - | TRBV27 | CASSFTLEGTEQYF | TGTGCCAGCAGTTTTACGTTGGAAGGGACCGAGCAGTACTTC
TRBJ2-5 | - | few | TRBV5-4 | CASSPGPEWSQYF | TGTGCCAGCAGCCCGGGACCCGAATGGTCTCAGTACTTC
TRBJ1-4 | - | once | TRBV6-5 | CASSLGTQGEKLFF | TGTGCCAGCAGTTTGGGGACTCAGGGGGAAAAACTGTTTTTT
TRBJ2-5 | - | - | TRBV28 | CASSLMGEETQYF | TGTGCCAGCAGTTTAATGGGGGAAGAGACCCAGTACTTC
TRBJ2-7 | - | once | TRBV9 | CASSVAVGEVEHYF | TGTGCCAGCAGCGTAGCGGTGGGAGAGGTCGAGCATTACTTC
TRBJ2-2 | - | - | TRBV12-3/TRBV12-4 | CASCLENTGELFF | TGTGCCAGCTGCCTGGAGAACACCGGGGAGCTGTTTTTT
TRBJ2-4 | TRBD1 | once | TRBV6-6 | CASSLPGQGDIQYF | TGTGCCAGCAGCCTTCCGGGACAGGGTGACATTCAGTACTTC
TRBJ1-5 | - | - | TRBV16 | CASSQSSGLSDQPQHF | TGTGCCAGCAGCCAATCGTCGGGGCTTAGCGATCAGCCCCAGCATTTT
TRBJ2-7 | TRBD2 | - | TRBV7-8 | CASSLSGSRDEQYF | TGTGCCAGCAGCTTAAGCGGGAGTAGGGACGAGCAGTACTTC
TRBJ2-4 | TRBD1 | - | TRBV6-1 | CASSDPRRTGVGIQYF | TGTGCCAGCAGTGACCCCAGGAGGACAGGGGTAGGAATTCAGTACTTC
TRBJ2-7 | - | once | TRBV4-1 | CASSQGRVGWEQYF | TGCGCCAGCAGCCAAGGTCGGGTCGGGTGGGAGCAGTACTTC
TRBJ2-5 | TRBD1 | - | TRBV11-2 | CASSSYRGNQETQYF | TGTGCCAGCAGTTCCTACAGGGGAAACCAAGAGACCCAGTACTTC
TRBJ2-5 | - | - | TRBV28 | CASASDLAETQYF | TGTGCCAGCGCTAGCGATCTAGCAGAGACCCAGTACTTC
TRBJ2-7 | TRBD1 | - | TRBV12-3/TRBV12-4 | CASSWILGDRVPKGSYEQYF | TGTGCCAGCAGCTGGATACTCGGGGACAGGGTGCCAAAAGGCTCCTACGAGCAGTACTTC
TRBJ1-2 | TRBD1 | - | TRBV27 | CASRLTTGGANYGYTF | TGTGCCAGCAGGTTAACGACAGGGGGAGCTAACTATGGCTACACCTTC
TRBJ2-3 | - | - | TRBV6-1 | CASRVRQMTSTDTQYF | TGTGCCAGCAGGGTTAGGCAGATGACATCCACAGATACGCAGTATTTT
TRBJ2-1 | - | - | TRBV11-3 | CASSSPEGEGKQFF | TGTGCCAGCAGCTCTCCTGAGGGGGAGGGTAAGCAGTTCTTC
TRBJ2-1 | - | once | TRBV2 | CASALVYVEQFF | TGTGCCAGCGCCCTTGTTTATGTGGAGCAGTTCTTC
TRBJ1-1 | - | - | TRBV4-1 | CASSQVGWGTEAFF | TGCGCCAGCAGCCAAGTCGGATGGGGCACTGAAGCTTTCTTT
TRBJ1-4 | - | - | TRBV27 | CASRDIGPNEKLFF | TGTGCCAGCAGAGACATCGGCCCTAATGAAAAACTGTTTTTT
TRBJ2-7 | TRBD1 | - | TRBV11-2 | CALGQGSYEQYF | TGTGCCCTGGGACAGGGGAGCTACGAGCAGTACTTC
TRBJ1-2 | - | - | TRBV2 | CARQAGRNFLYGYTF | TGTGCCAGACAAGCTGGACGGAACTTTCTCTATGGCTACACCTTC
TRBJ2-2 | - | - | TRBV3-1 | CASSPTPLEGPPGWGELFF | TGTGCCAGCAGCCCGACACCCCTCGAGGGACCGCCTGGATGGGGGGAGCTGTTTTTT
TRBJ2-1 | TRBD2 | - | TRBV11-3 | CASSFKRDPYNEQFF | TGTGCCAGCAGCTTCAAGCGGGACCCCTACAATGAGCAGTTCTTC
TRBJ2-1 | - | - | TRBV27 | CASSLWTGNEQFF | TGTGCCAGCAGTTTATGGACGGGCAATGAGCAGTTCTTC